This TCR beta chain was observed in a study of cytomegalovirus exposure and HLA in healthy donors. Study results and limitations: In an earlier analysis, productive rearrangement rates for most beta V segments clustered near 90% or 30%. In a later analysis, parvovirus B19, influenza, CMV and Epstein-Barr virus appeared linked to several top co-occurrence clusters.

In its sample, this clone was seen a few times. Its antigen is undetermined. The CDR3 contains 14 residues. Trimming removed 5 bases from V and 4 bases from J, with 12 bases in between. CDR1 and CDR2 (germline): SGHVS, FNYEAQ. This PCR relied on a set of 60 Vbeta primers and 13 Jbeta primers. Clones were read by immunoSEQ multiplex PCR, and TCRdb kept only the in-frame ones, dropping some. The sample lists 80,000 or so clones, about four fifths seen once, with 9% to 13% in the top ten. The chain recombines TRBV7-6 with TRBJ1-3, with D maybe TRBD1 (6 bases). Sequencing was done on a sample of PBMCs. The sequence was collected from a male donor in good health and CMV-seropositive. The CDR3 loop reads CASSIQGRGNTIYF. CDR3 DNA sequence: TGTGCCAGCAGCATACAGGGACGAGGAAACACCATATATTTT.